This T cell receptor (beta chain) was captured in a study of long-term antiretroviral therapy in people with HIV. The run of the v3.0 immunoSEQ assay was at survey level. Libraries were prepared by immunoSEQ multiplex PCR; TCRdb keeps only in-frame clonotypes and omits some of them. This table has 35,000 or so clones, around 94% appearing once. With 0 bases removed from V and 1 base from J, the gap between germline ends came to 6 bases. The CDR3 consists of 15 residues. Germline assignment: CDR1 MGHRA and CDR2 YSYEKL. In the case of this clone: Its antigen is not identified.

Overall study results and limits: Relative to control repertoires, HIV repertoires exhibited narrower CDR3 length ranges. Sampling of blood ran from the mid-2000s to the late 2010s, and older ART regimens were possibly in use. Clones with expansion before ART led the repertoire at all time points.

This sequence joins TRBV4-1 and TRBJ2-2; no clear D. The sequence was obtained from a woman in her forties or fifties with HIV. The sequencing here drew on unsorted PBMCs, taken 4.1 years after starting antiretroviral therapy. CDR3: CASSQDSGNTGELFF. The DNA for the CDR3 is TGCGCCAGCAGCCAAGACAGTGGGAACACCGGGGAGCTGTTTTTT.